This is a list of T cell receptor beta chains from one sample in a study of yellow fever vaccine responses in identical twins. TCRdb ran MiXCR on the RT-PCR reads and lists one entry per CDR3 protein. The data hold fewer than 11,000 distinct CDR3 sequences, with over 80% observed a single time. The specimen comprised T cells from blood (PBMCs), unsorted or a sorted subset (not recorded which), sampled before or after yellow fever vaccination (not recorded which). The receptors derive from a woman aged 18-29 years who received the yellow fever vaccine. Both conserved end residues are part of each CDR3. The D gene is left open where the match is weak. Clone size is stated in some rows and not others, as once, few, many or a class when expanded.

V gene	J gene	D gene	clone size	CDR3 DNA	CDR3 protein
TRBV18	TRBJ2-7	-	-	TGTGCCAGCTCACATGGACGGGAAGCCTACGAGCAGTACTTC	CASSHGREAYEQYF
TRBV27	TRBJ1-5	-	-	TGTGCCAGCACCCGAGACCCGAAATATCAGCCCCAGCATTTT	CASTRDPKYQPQHF
TRBV10-1	TRBJ1-2	-	once	TGCGCCAGCAGTACCGGGACACTCGGCTATGGCTACACCTTC	CASSTGTLGYGYTF
TRBV14	TRBJ2-1	-	-	TGTGCCAGCAGCCAAGACGGACTTTACAATGAGCAGTTCTTC	CASSQDGLYNEQFF
TRBV2	TRBJ1-2	-	-	TGTGCCAGCAGTGACAGGACTAACTATGGCTACACCTTC	CASSDRTNYGYTF
TRBV4-2	TRBJ1-3	-	-	TGTGCCAGCTCGGCTAGCTCTGGAAACACCATATATTTT	CASSASSGNTIYF
TRBV15	TRBJ2-5	-	once	TGTGCCACCAGCCGTCCTGGGGGGTACCAAGAGACCCAGTACTTC	CATSRPGGYQETQYF
TRBV18	TRBJ2-7	-	few	TGTGCCAGCTCCCCGCCCCACGAGCAGTACTTC	CASSPPHEQYF
TRBV5-4	TRBJ2-3	-	-	TGTGCCAGCAGCTTGGAAGACACAGATACGCAGTATTTT	CASSLEDTDTQYF
TRBV9	TRBJ2-1	TRBD2	-	TGTGCCAGCAGCGACCCGGGACTAGGTGATAGTGAGCAGTTCTTC	CASSDPGLGDSEQFF
TRBV29-1	TRBJ2-1	-	-	TGCAGCGCCTCCGTTGGGGTAGCGGAGCAGTTCTTC	CSASVGVAEQFF
TRBV5-1	TRBJ2-4	TRBD1	-	TGCGCCAGCAGCTTGGAACAGGGGTTTGCCAAAAACATTCAGTACTTC	CASSLEQGFAKNIQYF
TRBV10-3	TRBJ1-4	-	-	TGTGCCATCAGTGAGTCAGCCCAAAAACTGTTTTTT	CAISESAQKLFF
TRBV7-6	TRBJ2-7	TRBD1	-	TGTGCCAGCACCCCGGGACAGGGGTCCTACGAGCAGTACTTC	CASTPGQGSYEQYF
TRBV5-1	TRBJ1-1	-	-	TGCGCCAGCAGCGGGATGGAACTGAACACTGAAGCTTTCTTT	CASSGMELNTEAFF
TRBV10-3	TRBJ1-1	-	-	TGTGCCATCACAACGACAGGGAACACTGAAGCTTTCTTT	CAITTTGNTEAFF
TRBV29-1	TRBJ2-3	-	few	TGCAGCGTCGCTCCGGACAGAGCAGATACGCAGTATTTT	CSVAPDRADTQYF
TRBV19	TRBJ1-1	-	-	TGTGCCAGTAGCTATGTAATGGTGATCATGAACACTGAAGCTTTCTTT	CASSYVMVIMNTEAFF
TRBV10-1	TRBJ2-4	TRBD2	few	TGCGCCAGCAGTGAGGTGGCTAGCGGCAAAAACATTCAGTACTTC	CASSEVASGKNIQYF
TRBV5-4	TRBJ2-2	TRBD2	few	TGTGCCAGCAGCTTGGTACTAGCGGGAGGGTCCGGGGAGCTGTTTTTT	CASSLVLAGGSGELFF
TRBV7-9	TRBJ2-5	TRBD2	-	TGTGCCAGCAGCTTAGGGGGGACTAGCGGCCAAGAGACCCAGTACTTC	CASSLGGTSGQETQYF
TRBV7-9	TRBJ2-1	-	-	TGTGCCAGCAGCTTGGGGGCAGAGCAGTTCTTC	CASSLGAEQFF
TRBV11-1	TRBJ2-5	TRBD2	-	TGTGCCAGCAGCTTACAGGCTAGCGGGGGGGGGACGACCCAGTACTTC	CASSLQASGGGTTQYF
TRBV29-1	TRBJ2-1	TRBD1	-	TGCAGCGTTGATCCCGGGACAGCTGCAAATGAGCAGTTCTTC	CSVDPGTAANEQFF
TRBV18	TRBJ2-1	-	-	TGTGCCAGCTCACCACGAGAGACGCAATACAATGAGCAGTTCTTC	CASSPRETQYNEQFF
TRBV20-1	TRBJ2-3	-	-	TGCAGTGCTAGAGGTGACAGCACAGATACGCAGTATTTT	CSARGDSTDTQYF
TRBV6-1	TRBJ2-7	TRBD1	-	TGTGCCAGCACCTGGACAGGGGGCACCTACGAGCAGTACTTC	CASTWTGGTYEQYF
TRBV20-1	TRBJ2-1	-	once	TGCAGTGCCCCATCTCAAAAAACTGGGGACAATGAGCAGTTCTTC	CSAPSQKTGDNEQFF
TRBV7-1	TRBJ1-3	-	-	TGTGCCAGCAGCGCAACAGGGTCTGGAAACACCATATATTTT	CASSATGSGNTIYF
TRBV4-1	TRBJ2-5	-	once	TGCGCCAGCAGCCAAGATGCAGGACAGAACCCCCAAGAGACCCAGTACTTC	CASSQDAGQNPQETQYF
TRBV5-4	TRBJ2-1	-	-	TGTGCCAGCAGCTTGCCGTGGCCGGCTGAGCAGTTCTTC	CASSLPWPAEQFF
TRBV5-1	TRBJ2-3	TRBD1	-	TGCGCCAGCAGCGTCACAGGGGGTGCAGATACGCAGTATTTT	CASSVTGGADTQYF
TRBV18	TRBJ2-7	TRBD2	few	TGTGCCAGCTCACCACGACTACTAGCGGGTCAGCCTCACTACGAGCAGTACTTC	CASSPRLLAGQPHYEQYF
TRBV13	TRBJ1-2	-	once	TGTGCCAGCAGCCTCCGGGACGCAGGCTACACCTTC	CASSLRDAGYTF
TRBV5-1	TRBJ2-1	-	-	TGCGCCAGCAGCGAGCCCCCCCCGACTAGCAATGAGCAGTTCTTC	CASSEPPPTSNEQFF
TRBV6-1	TRBJ2-4	TRBD2	-	TGTGCCAGCACTCCCGGGGGGGCCACCAAAAACATTCAGTACTTC	CASTPGGATKNIQYF
TRBV7-9	TRBJ2-2	TRBD2	-	TGTGCCAGCAGCCGACCGAGCGGGGGTTCCGGGGAGCTGTTTTTT	CASSRPSGGSGELFF
TRBV9	TRBJ2-1	-	-	TGTGCCAGCAGCGTATCTAGGGGGGGCCTGTCCTACAATGAGCAGTTCTTC	CASSVSRGGLSYNEQFF
TRBV4-1	TRBJ2-1	TRBD2	-	TGCGCCAGCAGACATACTAGCGGGGGCTACAATGAGCAGTTCTTC	CASRHTSGGYNEQFF
TRBV24-1	TRBJ2-1	-	-	TGTGCCACCAGTGATCCCCGGGGGACCCGCTACAATGAGCAGTTCTTC	CATSDPRGTRYNEQFF
TRBV2	TRBJ2-2	TRBD1	-	TGTGCCAGCAGGGTGGGACAGGGGGAGCTGTTTTTT	CASRVGQGELFF
TRBV18	TRBJ2-2	-	few	TGTGCCAGCTCACCCACAAGTCCTGCTGCCGGGGAGCTGTTTTTT	CASSPTSPAAGELFF
TRBV4-3	TRBJ1-6	TRBD1	once	TGCGCCAGCAGCCAAGAAGTTCGTGGGACAGGCTATTCACCCCTCCACTTT	CASSQEVRGTGYSPLHF
TRBV5-1	TRBJ2-3	-	few	TGCGCCAGCAGCTTGACGGCACCCCCGGGAGATACGCAGTATTTT	CASSLTAPPGDTQYF
TRBV25-1	TRBJ2-3	-	-	TGTGCCAGCAGTCTGGGGACTCCGGGGTGGTTGCAGTATTTT	CASSLGTPGWLQYF